This is a list of T cell receptor beta chains from one sample in a study of vaccination effects on CD4 cells after COVID-19. For these TCRs, the target antigens are not known. Sequenced by immunoSEQ multiplex PCR; TCRdb stores in-frame clones only, minus some. The sample lists roughly 24,000 clones, 72% occurring once. The starting material was CD4+ T cells from PBMCs cultured with HCoV-NL63 spike peptides, obtained after COVID-19 vaccination. All receptors come from a human donor who received a COVID-19 vaccine. Both conserved end residues are part of each CDR3. A D gene is named only where the DNA matches it firmly. Where a row states a size, it is once, few, many or the class of an expanded clone; other rows omit it.

cdr3_nt	cdr3_aa	d_call	j_call	cdr3_length	v_call	clone_size
TGTGCCAGCAGCTTAGTTACCAAAGAGACCCAGTACTTC	CASSLVTKETQYF	NA	TRBJ2-5	13	TRBV7-2	once
TGTGCCAGCAGCAGCTCTTGGGGCCAGACATTTGGCTACACCTTC	CASSSSWGQTFGYTF	NA	TRBJ1-2	15	TRBV7-9	NA
TGTGCCAGCAGCTTAGTTTGGTACGAGCAGTACTTC	CASSLVWYEQYF	NA	TRBJ2-7	12	TRBV11-2	NA
TGTGCCAGCAGCCCCAGCCGCACAGATACGCAGTATTTT	CASSPSRTDTQYF	NA	TRBJ2-3	13	TRBV11-2	NA
TGTGCCAGCAGTTACTCGCCCAGCATTAGGAACGAGCAGTACTTC	CASSYSPSIRNEQYF	NA	TRBJ2-7	15	TRBV6-5	once
TGTGCCAGCGCTACTACTTCCGGAGGAGGTACCTACGAGCAGTACTTC	CASATTSGGGTYEQYF	NA	TRBJ2-7	16	TRBV11-2	NA
TGCGCCAGCAGCTTGATCCCCATAGGTAACAGGGAGAACTATGGCTACACCTTC	CASSLIPIGNRENYGYTF	NA	TRBJ1-2	18	TRBV5-1	NA
TGTGCCAGCAGTGAAACCGGGTGGACAGGGGATGGCTACACCTTC	CASSETGWTGDGYTF	TRBD1	TRBJ1-2	15	TRBV2	NA
TGTGCCAGCCGCCGGGACAGGGATCAGCCCCAGCATTTT	CASRRDRDQPQHF	TRBD1	TRBJ1-5	13	TRBV27	NA
TGCAGCGTTCGAGAGGCCGCCGGGGAGCTGTTTTTT	CSVREAAGELFF	NA	TRBJ2-2	12	TRBV29-1	NA
TGCGCCAGCAGCCAAGATACTATCTACGAGCAGTACTTC	CASSQDTIYEQYF	NA	TRBJ2-7	13	TRBV4-1	NA
TGTGCCAGCAGGTGGGACCAAGGTCAGCCCCAGCATTTT	CASRWDQGQPQHF	NA	TRBJ1-5	13	TRBV6-5	NA
TGTGCCAGCAGCCCATACACAGGGGCTCTTAACTATGGCTACACCTTC	CASSPYTGALNYGYTF	TRBD1	TRBJ1-2	16	TRBV6-6	NA
TGCGCCAGCAGTGCTCACGGGAGGAACCGAGAGACCCAGTACTTC	CASSAHGRNRETQYF	TRBD2	TRBJ2-5	15	TRBV10-1	few
TGCGCCAGCAGCCAAGGGTTGATTAGCAATCAGCCCCAGCATTTT	CASSQGLISNQPQHF	NA	TRBJ1-5	15	TRBV4-1	NA
TGTGCCAGCTCTACCACAGGACTAGCGGGAGGGCCATTTGAGCAGTTCTTC	CASSTTGLAGGPFEQFF	TRBD2	TRBJ2-1	17	TRBV18	few
TGCGCCAGCAGAAAGGGACAGGGGAACACCGGGGAGCTGTTTTTT	CASRKGQGNTGELFF	TRBD1	TRBJ2-2	15	TRBV10-1	NA
TGTGCCAGCAGCTTGCGGTCCTACGAGCAGTACTTC	CASSLRSYEQYF	NA	TRBJ2-7	12	TRBV5-8	once
TGTGCCAGCAGCTATAGCGGGAGGGCCCACGAGCAGTACTTC	CASSYSGRAHEQYF	TRBD2	TRBJ2-7	14	TRBV7-2	medium-sized
TGTGCCAGCAGTTTACTCACAGGGAACAATCAGCCCCAGCATTTT	CASSLLTGNNQPQHF	NA	TRBJ1-5	15	TRBV28	once
TGTGCCAGCAGAACAACCCATCCAGATACGCAGTATTTT	CASRTTHPDTQYF	NA	TRBJ2-3	13	TRBV11-3	NA
TGTGCCAGCAGTGAGGGACAGGGAGGGAGCACTGAAGCTTTCTTT	CASSEGQGGSTEAFF	TRBD1	TRBJ1-1	15	TRBV2	NA
TGTGCCAGCAGCTTATTACGGGCTAGCACAGATACGCAGTATTTT	CASSLLRASTDTQYF	NA	TRBJ2-3	15	TRBV7-2	NA
TGTGCCATCAGGGCCGGGACAGGGGGTTACGAGCAGTACTTC	CAIRAGTGGYEQYF	TRBD1	TRBJ2-7	14	TRBV10-3	NA
TGTGCCAGTAGTATGCGGACAGGTGGGCTCGGGAACGGCTACACCTTC	CASSMRTGGLGNGYTF	TRBD1	TRBJ1-2	16	TRBV19	NA
TGTGCCAGCAGTTACACTAGCGAAAATGAGCAGTTCTTC	CASSYTSENEQFF	TRBD2	TRBJ2-1	13	TRBV12-3/TRBV12-4	NA
TGTGCCAGCAGCCAAGCTAGGGTGGAGACCCAGTACTTC	CASSQARVETQYF	NA	TRBJ2-5	13	TRBV4-2	NA
TGCGCCAGCAGCCCGGGACTAGCGGGGGCAGATACGCAGTATTTT	CASSPGLAGADTQYF	TRBD2	TRBJ2-3	15	TRBV5-1	NA
TGTGCCAGCAGTGAGCAGACTAGCGGGAGCAATGAGCAGTTCTTC	CASSEQTSGSNEQFF	TRBD2	TRBJ2-1	15	TRBV6-4	once
TGTGCCAGAAGCCAGACAGGGAGTGGGGAGACCCAGTACTTC	CARSQTGSGETQYF	TRBD1	TRBJ2-5	14	TRBV5-3	NA
TGTGCCAGCAGACCGGTGTCGACAGGGAGGGGGACTGAAGCTTTCTTT	CASRPVSTGRGTEAFF	TRBD1	TRBJ1-1	16	TRBV7-6	NA
TGTGCCAGCAGCGTGGGGTATTCTAATCAGCCCCAGCATTTT	CASSVGYSNQPQHF	NA	TRBJ1-5	14	TRBV9	NA
TGTGCCAGTAGTACGCTCGGCGGAGTAAATGAGCAGTTCTTC	CASSTLGGVNEQFF	NA	TRBJ2-1	14	TRBV19	few
TGTGCCAGCAGTTTACGCAGGGAAGGTCGCAATCAGCCCCAGCATTTT	CASSLRREGRNQPQHF	NA	TRBJ1-5	16	TRBV27	NA
TGTGCCAGCAGCTTGGACCGGCATACCAAAAACATTCAGTACTTC	CASSLDRHTKNIQYF	NA	TRBJ2-4	15	TRBV5-4	NA
TGCGCCAGCGGACTAGCGGGGGATGGCACCGGGGAGCTGTTTTTT	CASGLAGDGTGELFF	TRBD2	TRBJ2-2	15	TRBV5-1	NA
TGTGCTAGTGGTTTGGTACTCGGCAGGGACGTTTACGAGCAGTACTTC	CASGLVLGRDVYEQYF	NA	TRBJ2-7	16	TRBV12-5	NA
TGTGCCAGCAGCTTAACGACGGGAGGTAGGAATCAGCCCCAGCATTTT	CASSLTTGGRNQPQHF	NA	TRBJ1-5	16	TRBV7-9	NA
TGTGCCAGCAGTTATCTAGCGGGGGGGCCGACCTACGAGCAGTACTTC	CASSYLAGGPTYEQYF	TRBD2	TRBJ2-7	16	TRBV6-9	NA
TGTGCCAGCAGTCAAGGGGGGTATAGCTATGGCTACACCTTC	CASSQGGYSYGYTF	NA	TRBJ1-2	14	TRBV27	NA
TGTGCCAGCTCACCAACAGGGTTGAACTACGAGCAGTACTTC	CASSPTGLNYEQYF	NA	TRBJ2-7	14	TRBV18	NA
TGTGCCAGCAGCTTAACCTATCGGACAGGGGTCGGTGGCTACACCTTC	CASSLTYRTGVGGYTF	TRBD1	TRBJ1-2	16	TRBV7-6	NA
TGCGCCAGCTCCCTTGAACGGGGCCAGCCCCAGCATTTT	CASSLERGQPQHF	NA	TRBJ1-5	13	TRBV10-2	NA
TGCAGTGCTAGAGCGGTAAATGAGCAGTTCTTC	CSARAVNEQFF	NA	TRBJ2-1	11	TRBV20-1	NA
TGTGCCATCAGTGGAGACAGGGAGTCTCAGCCCCAGCATTTT	CAISGDRESQPQHF	TRBD1	TRBJ1-5	14	TRBV10-3	few
TGCAGCGTTAGGGACAACTTCAATCAGCCCCAGCATTTT	CSVRDNFNQPQHF	NA	TRBJ1-5	13	TRBV29-1	NA
TGTGCCAGCAGTGAAGACAGGGGGAGCTCCTACAATGAGCAGTTCTTC	CASSEDRGSSYNEQFF	TRBD1	TRBJ2-1	16	TRBV2	NA